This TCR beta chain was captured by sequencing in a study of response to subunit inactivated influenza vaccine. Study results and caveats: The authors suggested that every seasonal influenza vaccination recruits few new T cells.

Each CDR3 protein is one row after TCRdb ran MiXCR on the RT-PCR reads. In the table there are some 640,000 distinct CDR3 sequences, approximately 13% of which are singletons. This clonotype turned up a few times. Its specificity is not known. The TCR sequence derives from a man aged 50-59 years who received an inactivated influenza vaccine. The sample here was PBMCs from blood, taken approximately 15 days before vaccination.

DNA of the CDR3: TGTGCCAGCAGCGCGACAGGGGGACAGCCCCAGCATTTT. Translation: CASSATGGQPQHF. This chain connects TRBV7-2 to TRBJ1-5; 9 positions match TRBD1. Per germline, CDR1 SGHTA and CDR2 FQGNSA. The CDR3 covers 13 residues. With V trimmed by 5 bases and J by 7 bases, 3 bases remained unmatched. Supplemented by reference TRBV7-2 and TRBJ1-5, the full variable domain reads GAGVSQSPSNKVTEKGKDVELRCDPISGHTALYWYRQSLGQGLEFLIYFQGNSAPDKSGLPSDRFSAERTGGSVSTLTIQRTQQEDSAVYLCASSATGGQPQHFGDGTRLSIL.